Shown below are 5 T cell receptor beta chains from a single sample sequenced in a study of response to subunit inactivated influenza vaccine. From the RT-PCR reads, TCRdb called clonotypes with MiXCR, one entry per CDR3 protein. The repertoire has fewer than 700,000 distinct CDR3 sequences, approximately 13% of them found once; the top ten carry around 13%. The sample consisted of PBMCs from blood, taken roughly 48 days after vaccination. These receptor sequences come from a man aged 50-60 years who received an inactivated influenza vaccine.

This chain uses TRBV6-2 or TRBV6-3 with TRBJ2-1, with 10 nucleotides matching TRBD2. CDR1 MNHEY and CDR2 SVGEGT come from the germline V gene. The CDR3 length is 15 residues. The trim removed 6 bases at V and 5 bases at J, leaving 7 bases unmatched. The CDR3 nucleotides read TGTGCCAGCAGCGGGAAGCGGGGGGGAAACAATGAGCAGTTCTTC. Its protein product is CASSGKRGGNNEQFF.

The chain uses TRBV27 and TRBJ2-1; TRBD2 might be the D (5 bases). Germline CDR1 is MNHEY and CDR2 is SMNVEV (reference sequence). V gave up 7 bases and J gave up 7 bases, with 23 bases separating them. The CDR3 consists of 16 residues. The CDR3 region is CASTGPGERILNEQFF. The DNA of the CDR3 is TGTGCCAGCACTGGTCCCGGGGAGAGGATCCTTAATGAGCAGTTCTTC.

This sequence joins TRBV6-5 and TRBJ2-3, with TRBD1 identical over 8 bases. There are 15 residues in the CDR3. Germline values: CDR1 MNHEY, CDR2 SVGAGI. With 4 bases clipped from V and 1 base from J, the junction kept 4 bases outside the gene matches. The CDR3 sequence: CASSSGTGGTDTQYF. Here the CDR3 DNA reads TGTGCCAGCAGTTCCGGGACAGGAGGCACAGATACGCAGTATTTT.

This clonotype was detected only a few times. The chain links TRBV12-3 or TRBV12-4 to TRBJ2-7, with 10 bases lining up with TRBD2. Losses at the gene ends were 5 bases for V and 4 bases for J; bases not matched to a gene: 8. This CDR3 comprises 15 residues. This chain's CDR3 is CASSPEAGGPYEQYF. CDR3 coding DNA: TGTGCCAGCAGTCCTGAAGCGGGAGGGCCGTACGAGCAGTACTTC.

This clonotype came up a few times. The chain carries TRBV5-5 and TRBJ2-1; possibly TRBD1 for D (6 bases). Germline CDR1 reads SGHKS; CDR2 reads YYEKEE (reference sequence). Trimming cost V 0 bases and J 10 bases, with 20 bases left between them. The CDR3 has 16 residues. CDR3 region: CASSLVFDSRGTEQFF. CDR3 bases: TGTGCCAGCAGCTTGGTTTTTGACAGTAGGGGGACGGAGCAGTTCTTC.